The clone carrying this T cell receptor beta chain was seen ten or more times. The antigen is undetermined. Amplified material comprised TCR beta CDR3 regions derived from RNA transcripts. An opening RT-PCR round employed HTBI primers and preceded a second-round multiplex PCR. TCRdb re-called the multiplex PCR reads through MiXCR, storing one row per CDR3 protein. Counted here are about 370,000 distinct CDR3 sequences, 15% to 20% occurring once; the ten biggest clones make up approximately 2.4%. Hyperthyroidism patients, aged 18 to 65, were newly diagnosed, under 2 months' duration. J was trimmed by 2 bases and V by 7 bases; bases with no gene match: 5. CDR1 MNHNS and CDR2 SASEGT come from the germline V gene. The CDR3 length is 13 residues. The record originates from a study of Graves' ophthalmopathy and Graves' hyperthyroidism. Study results and caveats: Sensitivity of around 88% and specificity of around 80% were achieved when a 13-signature model separated ophthalmopathy from stable hyperthyroidism. Clonotypes were expanded in thyroid at above 0.001 frequency, and most also appeared in blood.

This sequence was found in an adult woman with stable Graves' hyperthyroidism. J is TRBJ2-7 and V is TRBV6-1; 7 bases agree with TRBD1. Sequencing used peripheral blood. CDR3 protein: CASNIGTAYEQYF. CDR3 coding DNA: TGTGCCAGCAACATAGGGACAGCCTACGAGCAGTACTTC.